This is a list of T cell receptor beta chains from one sample in a study of cytomegalovirus exposure and HLA in healthy donors. TCRdb's copy holds only in-frame clones and misses some; the assay was immunoSEQ multiplex PCR. Of around 140,000 clones listed, around 73% are singletons. Sequencing was done on a sample of PBMCs. These receptors were obtained from a female donor in good health and CMV-seronegative. CDR3s include the opening cysteine and the closing phenylalanine or tryptophan. Fields, in order: clone size, V gene, D gene, J gene, CDR3 DNA, CDR3 protein. A D gene is named only where the DNA matches it firmly. Expanded clones are given a class, and other clones once, few, many or no size at all.

clone_size: NA
v_call: TRBV10-3
d_call: NA
j_call: TRBJ2-3
cdr3_nt: TGTGCCATCAGTGAGCCTGGGACTCCGGTTCAGTATTTT
cdr3_aa: CAISEPGTPVQYF

clone_size: once
v_call: TRBV29-1
d_call: TRBD2
j_call: TRBJ2-1
cdr3_nt: TGCAGCGTTGATCGCGGGGGGCCGAGTGAGCAGTTCTTC
cdr3_aa: CSVDRGGPSEQFF

clone_size: NA
v_call: TRBV5-1
d_call: TRBD2
j_call: TRBJ2-1
cdr3_nt: TGCGCCAGCAGCTGGGGACTAGCGGTATACAATGAGCAGTTCTTC
cdr3_aa: CASSWGLAVYNEQFF

clone_size: NA
v_call: TRBV7-2
d_call: NA
j_call: TRBJ2-5
cdr3_nt: TGTGCCAGCAGCTTAGGGCCCTCTGGAGAGACCCAGTACTTC
cdr3_aa: CASSLGPSGETQYF

clone_size: NA
v_call: TRBV28
d_call: TRBD1
j_call: TRBJ1-3
cdr3_nt: TGTGCCAGCAGTAAAGGGACAGGGGCTGGAAACACCATATATTTT
cdr3_aa: CASSKGTGAGNTIYF

clone_size: NA
v_call: TRBV6-1
d_call: NA
j_call: TRBJ1-5
cdr3_nt: TGTGCCAGCAGTGAAATGGGGGGAGGGAATCAGCCCCAGCATTTT
cdr3_aa: CASSEMGGGNQPQHF

clone_size: NA
v_call: TRBV28
d_call: TRBD2
j_call: TRBJ2-3
cdr3_nt: TGTGCCAGCAGTTCCCTAGCGGGAGCATCAGATACGCAGTATTTT
cdr3_aa: CASSSLAGASDTQYF

clone_size: once
v_call: TRBV28
d_call: NA
j_call: TRBJ1-2
cdr3_nt: TGTGCCAGCAGTTTATCGCTGGGGGCGCAGGGCTACACCTTC
cdr3_aa: CASSLSLGAQGYTF

clone_size: NA
v_call: TRBV28
d_call: TRBD1
j_call: TRBJ1-3
cdr3_nt: TGTGCCAGCAGTTTACACACAGGGGGCGGTGGAAACACCATATATTTT
cdr3_aa: CASSLHTGGGGNTIYF

clone_size: NA
v_call: TRBV4-1
d_call: TRBD2
j_call: TRBJ2-7
cdr3_nt: TGCGCCAGCAGCCAAGCCCCGCCCGGGAGGTACGAGCAGTACTTC
cdr3_aa: CASSQAPPGRYEQYF

clone_size: NA
v_call: TRBV5-1
d_call: TRBD1
j_call: TRBJ1-5
cdr3_nt: TGCGCCAGCAGCTTGGGGTCCGGGACAGGGGGGAATCAGCCCCAGCATTTT
cdr3_aa: CASSLGSGTGGNQPQHF

clone_size: NA
v_call: TRBV11-2
d_call: TRBD1
j_call: TRBJ2-7
cdr3_nt: TGTGCCAGCAGCAGGGGGACAGGGGGCGCGTACGAGCAGTACTTC
cdr3_aa: CASSRGTGGAYEQYF

clone_size: once
v_call: TRBV5-4
d_call: NA
j_call: TRBJ2-5
cdr3_nt: TGTGCCAGCAGCTTGGCCGTCGCGGAGACCCAGTACTTC
cdr3_aa: CASSLAVAETQYF

clone_size: few
v_call: TRBV27
d_call: NA
j_call: TRBJ1-1
cdr3_nt: TGTGCCAGCAGTTTAGGAGGAATCACTGAAGCTTTCTTT
cdr3_aa: CASSLGGITEAFF

clone_size: NA
v_call: TRBV2
d_call: NA
j_call: TRBJ2-7
cdr3_nt: TGTGCCACCACACGGGGTTGGCAGCAGTACTTC
cdr3_aa: CATTRGWQQYF

clone_size: NA
v_call: TRBV6-1
d_call: TRBD1
j_call: TRBJ1-1
cdr3_nt: TGTGCCAGCAGGCTGACAGGGGGCAACACTGAAGCTTTCTTT
cdr3_aa: CASRLTGGNTEAFF

clone_size: NA
v_call: TRBV28
d_call: TRBD1
j_call: TRBJ2-1
cdr3_nt: TGTGCCAGCAGTTTGACAGGGGAGAGGGAGCAGTTCTTC
cdr3_aa: CASSLTGEREQFF

clone_size: NA
v_call: TRBV18
d_call: NA
j_call: TRBJ1-6
cdr3_nt: TGTGCCAGCTCACCAGTGCCCCCAATGGGGGGTTCACCCCTCCACTTT
cdr3_aa: CASSPVPPMGGSPLHF

clone_size: NA
v_call: TRBV4-1
d_call: TRBD1
j_call: TRBJ2-2
cdr3_nt: TGCGCCAGCAGCCAAGAGAGGGGACAGGCCGGGGAGCTGTTTTTT
cdr3_aa: CASSQERGQAGELFF

clone_size: few
v_call: TRBV30
d_call: NA
j_call: TRBJ1-5
cdr3_nt: TGTGCCTGGGGGGAGGGCGGGCAGCCCCAGCATTTT
cdr3_aa: CAWGEGGQPQHF

clone_size: NA
v_call: TRBV29-1
d_call: TRBD1
j_call: TRBJ2-1
cdr3_nt: TGCAGCGTTGAAGGGTTCCCGGACAGGGAATACAATGAGCAGTTCTTC
cdr3_aa: CSVEGFPDREYNEQFF

clone_size: NA
v_call: TRBV5-1
d_call: NA
j_call: TRBJ1-1
cdr3_nt: TGCGCCAGCAGCTCGAACGGGGACACTTCGGAAGCTTTCTTT
cdr3_aa: CASSSNGDTSEAFF

clone_size: once
v_call: TRBV6-1
d_call: NA
j_call: TRBJ2-2
cdr3_nt: TGTGCCAGCAAGGCAGGGCAAAACACCGGGGAGCTGTTTTTT
cdr3_aa: CASKAGQNTGELFF

clone_size: NA
v_call: TRBV6-1
d_call: TRBD1
j_call: TRBJ2-7
cdr3_nt: TGTGCCAGCAGTAAGGGACAGACCTACGAGCAGTACTTC
cdr3_aa: CASSKGQTYEQYF

clone_size: NA
v_call: TRBV2
d_call: TRBD2
j_call: TRBJ2-6
cdr3_nt: TGTGCCAGCAGTGCATCGCGGGAGACCAGCTCTGGGGCCAACGTCCTGACTTTC
cdr3_aa: CASSASRETSSGANVLTF

clone_size: NA
v_call: TRBV5-5
d_call: TRBD1
j_call: TRBJ2-3
cdr3_nt: TGTGCCAGCAGCCCACCGACTGGACAGGGCCGCACAGATACGCAGTATTTT
cdr3_aa: CASSPPTGQGRTDTQYF

clone_size: NA
v_call: TRBV5-1
d_call: TRBD2
j_call: TRBJ2-1
cdr3_nt: TGCGCCAGCAGCAGGACTAGCGGGAGCTCCTACAATGAGCAGTTCTTC
cdr3_aa: CASSRTSGSSYNEQFF

clone_size: NA
v_call: TRBV6-1
d_call: NA
j_call: TRBJ2-1
cdr3_nt: TGTGCCAGCGAATTGACAGCGTTATCCTACAATGAGCAGTTCTTC
cdr3_aa: CASELTALSYNEQFF